These 11 T cell receptor beta chains originate from one sample sequenced in a study of T cell repertoires in cytomegalovirus infection. TCRdb reprocessed the reads with MiXCR, giving one entry per CDR3 protein. The table includes approximately 990,000 distinct CDR3 sequences, roughly 31% detected once. These receptors lack a known antigen. Sample: cultured CD8+ T cells from PBMCs, taken from culture after CMV antigen stimulation. Receptors were obtained from a human donor in good health (CMV status not recorded). Some clones in this sample may be carry-over from other donors' samples.

Worth noting for this clonotype: Relative to the germline gene, one junction end is altered; a read error may explain this. The chain carries TRBV7-8 and TRBJ1-2; TRBD1 might be the D (5 bases). The CDR3 totals 15 residues. The germline gives CDR1 SGHVS, CDR2 FQNEAQ. CDR3 sequence: CARSPVQPGLYGYTF. The CDR3, as DNA: TGTGCCCGCAGCCCAGTACAGCCGGGGCTCTATGGCTACACCTTC. Based on the CDR3 plus reference TRBV7-8 and TRBJ1-2, the full variable domain is GAGVSQSPRYKVAKRGQDVALRCDPISGHVSLFWYQQALGQGPEFLTYFQNEAQLDKSGLPSDRFFAERPEGSVSTLKIQRTQQEDSAVYLCARSPVQPGLYGYTFGSGTRLTVV.

This clonotype occurred many times. The rearrangement uses TRBV7-9 and TRBJ2-7, with TRBD2 as a possible D gene (5 bases). The length of the CDR3 is 15 residues. V was cut by 3 bases and J by 0 bases, with 12 bases left in between. Germline V gene lookup returns CDR1 SEHNR and CDR2 FQNEAQ (reference sequence). The CDR3 sequence: CASSFLDLSSYEQYF. DNA of the CDR3: TGTGCCAGCAGCTTTCTGGACTTAAGCTCCTACGAGCAGTACTTC.

The chain combines TRBV27 with TRBJ1-1; possible D gene TRBD1, 5 bases. The CDR3 runs 18 residues. V lost 3 bases and J 4 bases, leaving 24 bases between the germline ends. CDR1 and CDR2 from the germline V gene are MNHEY and SMNVEV (reference sequence). The CDR3 region is CASSFPPRPGKVSTEAFF. CDR3 DNA: TGTGCCAGCAGTTTCCCACCCCGGCCAGGGAAGGTGAGCACTGAAGCTTTCTTT.

This clonotype was seen a handful of times. The CDR3 here is CASSFQGGDYGYTF. The CDR3 DNA follows: TGTGCCAGCAGTTTCCAGGGAGGTGACTATGGCTACACCTTC. The rearrangement links TRBV27 to TRBJ1-2; D might be TRBD1 (5 bases). V lost 3 bases to trimming and J lost 3 bases, with 11 bases between them. The CDR3 is made up of 14 amino acids. Germline values: CDR1 MNHEY, CDR2 SMNVEV (reference sequence).

The rearrangement uses TRBV7-9 and TRBJ2-6; D might be TRBD1 (5 bases). Germline V CDR1 and CDR2: SEHNR, FQNEAQ (reference sequence). The V end lost 1 base, the J end lost 0 bases, and 13 bases lay between the germline ends. This CDR3 contains 18 residues. DNA for the CDR3: TGTGCCAGCAGCTTAGTTGGCAGGGTGAACTCTGGGGCCAACGTCCTGACTTTC. This gives the protein CASSLVGRVNSGANVLTF.

The table lists this clonotype with a few counts. The chain is built from TRBV6-1 and TRBJ1-2, with 9 bases that match TRBD1. This CDR3 is 17 amino acids long. The germline V gene has CDR1 MNHNS and CDR2 SASEGT. J lost 1 base, V lost 4 bases, and 10 bases had no gene match. CDR3 bases: TGTGCCAGCAGTGGACCGGGACAGGGATATTTTAACTATGGCTACACCTTC. It codes for CASSGPGQGYFNYGYTF.

V is TRBV14 and J is TRBJ2-1; TRBD1 might be the D (6 bases). The V gene lost 0 bases and the J gene lost 14 bases, with 17 bases spanning the gap. The germline V gene encodes CDR1 SGHDN and CDR2 FVKESK. This CDR3 has 14 residues. Written as DNA, the CDR3 is TGTGCCAGCAGCCAAGATCTCGGGGACATATTGAAGTTCTTC. Translation: CASSQDLGDILKFF.

V is TRBV6-2 or TRBV6-3 and J is TRBJ1-5; D gene unclear. The germline gives CDR1 MNHEY, CDR2 SVGEGT. CDR3 length equals 14 residues. The V end was cut by 2 bases, the J end by 8 bases, with 13 bases between. CDR3 in amino acids: CASSYISIEEPQHF. Written as DNA, the CDR3 is TGTGCCAGCAGTTACATCTCCATCGAGGAGCCCCAGCATTTT.

In this sample, this clonotype turned up many times. The rearrangement uses TRBV7-9 and TRBJ2-5; 8 nucleotides agree with TRBD1. The CDR3 runs 14 residues. V lost 5 bases, J lost 5 bases, and 7 bases stayed unmatched. Germline loops: CDR1 SEHNR, CDR2 FQNEAQ (reference sequence). DNA of the CDR3: TGTGCCAGCAGCCCCATTCGACAGGGGGAGACCCAGTACTTC. This codes for CASSPIRQGETQYF.

The CDR3 nucleotides are TGTGCCAGCAGCCAAGAAGTTCCTAGCGGGGTCCCCTACAATGAGCAGTTCTTC. Translation: CASSQEVPSGVPYNEQFF. The chain links TRBV14 to TRBJ2-1; 9 bases match TRBD2. Germline V lookup: CDR1 SGHDN, CDR2 FVKESK. The CDR3 runs 18 residues. J lost 2 bases, V lost 0 bases, and 8 bases had no gene match.

This clonotype has just a few counts. V gene TRBV6-6 combines with J gene TRBJ2-1; tentatively, D is TRBD2 (7 bases). There are 13 residues in the CDR3. The germline V gene encodes CDR1 MNHNY and CDR2 SVGAGI (reference sequence). Trimming pared 8 bases from V and 5 bases from J, leaving 13 bases between. This CDR3 reads CASFGGPHNEQFF. CDR3 DNA: TGTGCCAGCTTCGGGGGGCCTCACAATGAGCAGTTCTTC.